The 21 T cell receptor beta chains given below trace back to one sample, sequenced in a study of T-cell reconstitution after alpha-beta-depleted transplantation in children. Molecular barcoding with unique molecular identifiers was used for the TCRbeta library. Via MiXCR, TCRdb re-called the PCR reads, giving one row per CDR3 protein. The sample records about 600,000 distinct CDR3 sequences, under 12% being singletons. The source was PBMCs from the stem cell graft donor, collected from the stem cell graft. The receptors stem from a human donor who donated a stem cell graft to a child with acute myeloid leukemia.

DNA for the CDR3: TGTGCCAGCACCCCAAGAGGTAGCGGGAGTGGAGATACGCAGTATTTT. This gives the protein CASTPRGSGSGDTQYF. V is TRBV4-2 and J is TRBJ2-3; 9 bases map to TRBD2. Germline CDR1 is LGHNA and CDR2 is YNFKEQ. There are 16 residues in the CDR3. The junction had 13 bases not matched to a gene; V was cut back by 7 bases and J by 5 bases.

This clonotype has more than one count but fewer than ten. The CDR3 DNA reads as TGCAGTGCTAGTAGGGACGGTGATTCCTACGAGCAGTACTTC. This gives the protein CSASRDGDSYEQYF. The chain joins TRBV20-1 to TRBJ2-7, with D tentatively TRBD1 or TRBD2 (5 bases each). CDR1 and CDR2 from the germline V gene are DFQATT and SNEGSKA (reference sequence). The CDR3 contains 14 residues. V was clipped by 3 bases and J by 1 base, with 13 bases between them.

As regards this clonotype: An end of the junction differs from the germline gene, which may be a read error. J is TRBJ2-7 and V is TRBV20-1; 11 positions agree with TRBD2. CDR1 DFQATT and CDR2 SNEGSKA come from the germline V gene (reference sequence). The CDR3 contains 17 residues. The CDR3 protein is CCARPGTGTSGTYEQYF. The CDR3 DNA follows: TGCTGTGCTAGACCCGGCACTGGGACTAGCGGAACCTACGAGCAGTACTTC.

The sample holds a few counts of this clonotype. The rearrangement joins TRBV29-1 to TRBJ2-5, with D uncertain. Trimming cost V 7 bases and J 1 base, with 4 bases left between them. Germline loops: CDR1 SQVTM, CDR2 ANQGSEA. The CDR3 is 10 residues long. In DNA form, the CDR3 reads TGCAGCGCGTTCCAAGAGACCCAGTACTTC. As protein: CSAFQETQYF.

The V gene is TRBV6-1, the J gene TRBJ2-7, with 10 positions matching TRBD2. Per the germline V gene, CDR1 is MNHNS and CDR2 is SASEGT. With V trimmed by 10 bases and J by 6 bases, 9 bases remained unmatched. The CDR3 totals 13 residues. In DNA form, the CDR3 reads TGTGCCATCCGGGAGGCTAGCGGGAGCGAGCAGTACTTC. Translated: CAIREASGSEQYF.

This clonotype was found a few times. V gene TRBV6-1 combines with J gene TRBJ1-2; D is perhaps TRBD1 (6 bases). Germline V gene lookup returns CDR1 MNHNS and CDR2 SASEGT. The germline V and J ends were trimmed by 6 bases and 5 bases, with 13 bases remaining between them. The CDR3 extends over 13 amino acids. The CDR3 bases are TGTGCCAGCAGATTTTCAGGGGTATATGGCTACACCTTC. As protein: CASRFSGVYGYTF.

This clonotype was seen more than once but under ten times. This rearrangement joins TRBV20-1 to TRBJ1-3; D unresolved. The CDR3 runs to 12 residues. V lost 4 bases, J lost 6 bases, and 10 bases lay in between. Per germline, CDR1 DFQATT and CDR2 SNEGSKA (reference sequence). The CDR3 DNA sequence: TGCAGTGCTAAGGTTGGGGTAAACACCATATATTTT. Its protein is CSAKVGVNTIYF.

The chain combines TRBV10-3 with TRBJ2-7; D is possibly TRBD1 or TRBD2 (5 bases each). Between the trimmed V and J ends, which lost 7 bases and 5 bases, there was a span of 15 bases. This CDR3 spans 13 amino acids. The V gene's germline CDR1 is ENHRY and CDR2 SYGVKD. In DNA, the CDR3 is TGTGCCATCACTCTCCGGGACGGTCACGAGCAGTACTTC. As protein: CAITLRDGHEQYF.

This clonotype was found a few times. The chain links TRBV29-1 to TRBJ2-7; D may correspond to TRBD1 or TRBD2 (5 bases each). Germline V gives CDR1 SQVTM, CDR2 ANQGSEA. The CDR3 sequence is 13 residues long. The V end lost 6 bases, the J end lost 1 base, and 13 bases lay between the germline ends. The CDR3 is CSVPRDGSYEQYF. Written as DNA, the CDR3 is TGCAGCGTCCCCCGGGACGGATCCTACGAGCAGTACTTC.

This clonotype occurred many times. This chain uses TRBV10-3 with TRBJ2-1; 8 bases line up with TRBD2. Germline V CDR1 and CDR2: ENHRY, SYGVKD. This CDR3 comprises 13 residues. With 10 bases clipped from V and 5 bases from J, the junction kept 7 bases outside the gene matches. For the CDR3, the DNA is TGTGCCACCTTCAGCGGGAGTCACAATGAGCAGTTCTTC. Amino acid sequence: CATFSGSHNEQFF.

This clonotype was found a few times. J is TRBJ2-1 and V is TRBV30; D is unresolved. Trimming stripped 4 bases from V and 7 bases from J, with 8 bases between. The CDR3 runs 11 residues. Per germline, CDR1 GTSNPN and CDR2 SVGIG (reference sequence). DNA for the CDR3: TGTGCCTGGATCATGAGGAATGAGCAGTTCTTC. Its translation: CAWIMRNEQFF.

This clonotype was recorded at least ten times. J is TRBJ2-2 and V is TRBV7-3; 9 positions match TRBD2. Germline V gives CDR1 SGHTA, CDR2 FQGTGA. V shed 0 bases, J shed 6 bases, and the junction held 8 bases outside the gene matches. The CDR3 contains 17 residues. The CDR3 spells CASSLTTSGAYPGELFF. Written as DNA, the CDR3 is TGTGCCAGCAGCTTAACGACTAGCGGAGCCTACCCCGGGGAGCTGTTTTTT.

This clonotype has a handful of counts. The gene calls are TRBV20-1 and TRBJ2-1, with D perhaps given as TRBD1 or TRBD2 (5 bases each). Between the trimmed V and J ends, which lost 5 bases and 6 bases, there was a span of 14 bases. There are 13 residues in the CDR3. From germline, CDR1 is DFQATT and CDR2 SNEGSKA (reference sequence). CDR3 residues: CSALPWGFNEQFF. The CDR3 DNA reads TGCAGTGCTTTACCCTGGGGGTTCAATGAGCAGTTCTTC.

In its sample, this clonotype was seen a few times. The chain combines TRBV2 with TRBJ2-2; D unresolved. The CDR3 sequence is 13 residues long. V was shortened by 7 bases and J by 4 bases, with 10 bases between the two germline ends. Germline CDR1 and CDR2: SNHLY and FYNNEI. For the CDR3, the DNA is TGTGCCAGCAATCGGTACACCACCGGGGAGCTGTTTTTT. It is translated as CASNRYTTGELFF.

The genes are TRBV5-1 and TRBJ2-5, with D tentatively TRBD1 (5 bases). There are 15 residues in the CDR3. Germline CDR1 is SGHRS and CDR2 is YFSETQ. Trimming cost V 0 bases and J 5 bases, with 14 bases left between them. The CDR3 DNA follows: TGCGCCAGCAGCTTGGATCCTGGGGCTGGGGAGACCCAGTACTTC. This encodes CASSLDPGAGETQYF.

The table lists this clonotype with a few counts. The chain combines TRBV6-1 with TRBJ1-4, with 11 bases aligning to TRBD1. The V gene's germline CDR1 is MNHNS and CDR2 SASEGT. Trimming at V came to 6 bases and at J to 7 bases, leaving 10 bases not matched to a gene. CDR3 size: 16 residues. CDR3: CASRQKKGTGGEKLFF. In nucleotides, the CDR3 is TGTGCCAGCAGACAAAAGAAGGGGACAGGGGGTGAAAAACTGTTTTTT.

This clonotype has more than one count but fewer than ten. The rearrangement joins TRBV29-1 to TRBJ2-5; D not certain. The CDR3 is 11 residues long. Germline-derived CDR1 and CDR2 are SQVTM and ANQGSEA. V was pared by 7 bases and J by 2 bases, with 8 bases between. The CDR3 sequence: CSAQEQETQYF. CDR3 sequence (DNA): TGCAGCGCCCAAGAACAAGAGACCCAGTACTTC.

The chain combines TRBV15 with TRBJ2-2; D is possibly TRBD2 (6 bases). The V and J ends lost 9 bases and 6 bases respectively, with 17 bases between them. There are 14 residues in the CDR3. Germline V gives CDR1 LNHNV, CDR2 YYDKDF (reference sequence). The CDR3 reads CATKPGSSAGELFF. The CDR3 nucleotides are TGTGCCACGAAGCCCGGGAGTTCGGCCGGGGAGCTGTTTTTT.

The chain employs TRBV4-2 and TRBJ2-1; 11 positions match TRBD2. Germline values: CDR1 LGHNA, CDR2 YNFKEQ. This CDR3 has 18 amino acids. Trimming took 3 bases from V and 7 from J; bases not matched to a gene: 14. Written as DNA, the CDR3 is TGTGCCAGCAGCCACATTCGAAGTGGGACTAGCGGATATAATGAGCAGTTCTTC. This gives the protein CASSHIRSGTSGYNEQFF.

This rearrangement joins TRBV6-1 to TRBJ1-4, with D possibly matching TRBD1 (6 bases). Germline CDR1 and CDR2: MNHNS and SASEGT. Trimming pared 6 bases from V and 8 bases from J, leaving 19 bases between. The CDR3 sequence is 15 residues long. The CDR3 region is CASSPRDKGREKLFF. CDR3 coding DNA: TGTGCCAGCAGCCCCCGGGACAAAGGCCGCGAAAAACTGTTTTTT.

This clonotype was detected many times. The chain uses TRBV10-3 and TRBJ2-1; D remains ambiguous. The CDR3 sequence is 16 residues long. V dropped 0 bases and J dropped 0 bases, with 9 bases sitting between them. Germline V gives CDR1 ENHRY, CDR2 SYGVKD. CDR3: CAISESKQRSYNEQFF. The CDR3 region has the DNA TGTGCCATCAGTGAGTCGAAACAGCGCTCCTACAATGAGCAGTTCTTC.